A single sample is the source of the 28 T cell receptor beta chains below, sequenced in a study of blood T cell repertoires in COVID-19. Data came from immunoSEQ multiplex PCR; TCRdb stores just in-frame clones and leaves some out. The repertoire holds about 410,000 clones, with about 90% as singletons. Sequencing was performed on PBMCs or T cells enriched from blood (not recorded which). These receptors all come from a man aged 18 to 30 who had recovered from COVID-19.

Details on this clone: One junction end does not reproduce the germline sequence, and a read error may be involved. The J gene is TRBJ1-2, the V gene TRBV12-3 or TRBV12-4, with D maybe TRBD1 (6 bases). The CDR3 is 12 residues long. The CDR3 sequence: CASSPLWGGPSF. Here the CDR3 DNA reads TGTGCCAGCAGTCCCCTCTGGGGGGGGCCCTCCTTC.

The CDR3 coding sequence is TGTGCCAGCAGCTTAGCCCGGAGGGAAGAGACCCAGTACTTC. Translating gives CASSLARREETQYF. The V and J genes are TRBV13 and TRBJ2-5; tentative D call: TRBD2 (6 bases). The CDR3 sequence is 14 residues long. In germline, CDR1 is PRHDT, CDR2 FYEKMQ (reference sequence). With 1 base removed from V and 3 bases from J, the gap between germline ends came to 9 bases.

The chain links TRBV3-1 (or the pseudogene TRBV3-2) to TRBJ1-2; maybe TRBD1 (5 bases). The germline V gene encodes CDR1 LGHDT and CDR2 YNNKEL (reference sequence). This CDR3 contains 13 residues. The V and J ends lost 6 bases and 6 bases respectively, with 14 bases between them. CDR3 in amino acids: CASRLTGFDGYTF. The DNA for the CDR3 is TGTGCCAGCAGACTAACAGGATTTGATGGCTACACCTTC.

This sequence joins TRBV6-5 and TRBJ1-4; D is perhaps TRBD1 (5 bases). Germline V gene lookup returns CDR1 MNHEY and CDR2 SVGAGI. V was trimmed by 6 bases and J by 3 bases, leaving 11 bases between them. The CDR3 is made up of 14 amino acids. CDR3 coding DNA: TGTGCCAGCAGACGACAGCTCCCTAATGAAAAACTGTTTTTT. It is translated as CASRRQLPNEKLFF.

The J gene is TRBJ2-1, the V gene TRBV5-1; 11 bases agree with TRBD2. Trimming removed 2 bases from V and 7 bases from J; junction bases left unmatched: 8. The germline V gene has CDR1 SGHRS and CDR2 YFSETQ. This CDR3 is built from 16 residues. The CDR3 DNA is TGCGCCAGCAGCTTTTATTTACTAGCGGGAGAAAATGAGCAGTTCTTC. As protein: CASSFYLLAGENEQFF. Based on the CDR3 plus reference TRBV5-1 and TRBJ2-1, the full variable domain is KAGVTQTPRYLIKTRGQQVTLSCSPISGHRSVSWYQQTPGQGLQFLFEYFSETQRNKGNFPGRFSGRQFSNSRSEMNVSTLELGDSALYLCASSFYLLAGENEQFFGPGTRLTVL.

The V and J genes are TRBV3-1 (or the pseudogene TRBV3-2) and TRBJ1-2, with 9 bases matching TRBD1. The CDR3 is 15 residues long. Germline V CDR1 and CDR2: LGHDT, YNNKEL (reference sequence). The trim removed 3 bases at V and 4 bases at J, leaving 6 bases unmatched. The CDR3 is CASSHMGQGVYGYTF. The CDR3 DNA sequence: TGTGCCAGCAGCCATATGGGACAGGGAGTCTATGGCTACACCTTC.

This chain connects TRBV5-6 to TRBJ2-7; the D gene is possibly TRBD1 (6 bases). The V end lost 5 bases, the J end lost 3 bases, and 18 bases lay between the germline ends. CDR1 is SGHDT, CDR2 YYEEEE, per germline. This CDR3 comprises 15 residues. CDR3: CASRGAFQGDYEQYF. In DNA form, the CDR3 reads TGTGCCAGCAGGGGGGCCTTTCAAGGAGACTACGAGCAGTACTTC.

CDR3 DNA sequence: TGCGCCAGCAGCTTGGCCTTTCCAGGGTTCTCACCCCTCCACTTT. This encodes CASSLAFPGFSPLHF. This chain links TRBV5-1 with TRBJ1-6; the D gene is possibly TRBD1 (5 bases). The CDR3 spans 15 residues. The V gene lost 0 bases and the J gene lost 10 bases, with 14 bases spanning the gap. The germline gives CDR1 SGHRS, CDR2 YFSETQ.

This chain links TRBV7-9 with TRBJ1-2, with D perhaps TRBD1 (6 bases). CDR1 and CDR2 (germline): SEHNR, FQNEAQ (reference sequence). With 5 bases removed from V and 7 bases from J, the gap between germline ends came to 14 bases. The length of the CDR3 is 13 residues. The CDR3 reads CASSPQGTGGYTF. The CDR3 bases are TGTGCCAGCAGCCCACAGGGAACAGGTGGCTACACCTTC. Full variable domain (remainder filled in from reference TRBV7-9 and TRBJ1-2): DTGVSQNPRHKITKRGQNVTFRCDPISEHNRLYWYRQTLGQGPEFLTYFQNEAQLEKSRLLSDRFSAERPKGSFSTLEIQRTEQGDSAMYLCASSPQGTGGYTFGSGTRLTVV.

The gene calls are TRBV6-5 and TRBJ2-7; 8 nucleotides agree with TRBD1. Germline CDR1 reads MNHEY; CDR2 reads SVGAGI. The trim removed 6 bases at V and 3 bases at J, leaving 10 bases unmatched. The CDR3 runs to 15 residues. The CDR3 loop is CASSRQGTGLYEQYF. CDR3 in DNA: TGTGCCAGCAGCCGACAGGGGACAGGACTCTACGAGCAGTACTTC.

This rearrangement joins TRBV3-1 (or the pseudogene TRBV3-2) to TRBJ1-5; 8 nucleotides match TRBD1. CDR1 LGHDT and CDR2 YNNKEL come from the germline V gene (reference sequence). The ends lost 0 bases at V and 4 bases at J; junction bases unmatched: 2. The CDR3 spans 15 residues. The CDR3 DNA is TGTGCCAGCAGCCAAGAGCAGGGGGCAAATCAGCCCCAGCATTTT. Translation gives CASSQEQGANQPQHF.

The chain employs TRBV6-1 and TRBJ1-5, with D maybe TRBD1 (6 bases). This CDR3 is 14 amino acids long. Germline-derived CDR1 and CDR2 are MNHNS and SASEGT. Trimming left V 3 bases short and J 5 bases short, with 11 bases between. Here the CDR3 reads CASSELQGHQPQHF. The CDR3 nucleotides are TGTGCCAGCAGTGAGCTCCAGGGGCATCAGCCCCAGCATTTT.

V usage is TRBV5-6 and J usage is TRBJ1-1; possibly TRBD1 for D (5 bases). With 4 bases removed from V and 4 bases from J, the gap between germline ends came to 14 bases. The CDR3 length is 14 residues. Germline values: CDR1 SGHDT, CDR2 YYEEEE. CDR3 protein: CASSLWGGGTEAFF. CDR3 nucleotides: TGTGCCAGCAGCCTCTGGGGGGGTGGCACTGAAGCTTTCTTT.

The V gene is TRBV3-1 (or the pseudogene TRBV3-2), the J gene TRBJ1-2; maybe TRBD1 (5 bases). CDR1 and CDR2 from the germline V gene are LGHDT and YNNKEL (reference sequence). The CDR3 spans 13 residues. Trimming pared 1 base from V and 7 bases from J, leaving 10 bases between. The CDR3 sequence is CASSQAREGGYTF. The CDR3 DNA reads TGTGCCAGCAGCCAAGCCAGGGAAGGTGGCTACACCTTC.

The rearrangement joins TRBV7-9 to TRBJ2-2, with D perhaps matching TRBD1 (6 bases). V dropped 4 bases and J dropped 6 bases, with 6 bases sitting between them. Germline V gene data show CDR1 as SEHNR and CDR2 as FQNEAQ (reference sequence). The CDR3 extends over 12 amino acids. The CDR3 bases are TGTGCCAGCAGCTACAGGGCCGGGGAGCTGTTTTTT. Protein sequence: CASSYRAGELFF.

This chain joins TRBV20-1 and TRBJ2-3, with TRBD1 identical over 10 bases. Trimming took 3 bases from V and 2 from J; bases not matched to a gene: 5. Looked up from germline, CDR1 is DFQATT and CDR2 is SNEGSKA (reference sequence). The CDR3 spans 15 residues. The CDR3 here is CSASTGQGVTDTQYF. The CDR3 coding sequence is TGCAGTGCTAGTACCGGACAGGGGGTCACAGATACGCAGTATTTT.

This clone appeared once. The CDR3 loop reads CASSLGPGFGANVLTF. DNA for the CDR3: TGCGCCAGCAGCTTGGGACCCGGGTTCGGGGCCAACGTCCTGACTTTC. The chain is built from TRBV5-1 and TRBJ2-6, with D unresolved. The CDR3 is 16 amino acids. Between the trimmed V and J ends, which lost 0 bases and 4 bases, there was a span of 11 bases. Germline-derived CDR1 and CDR2 are SGHRS and YFSETQ.

The V call is TRBV4-1, the J call TRBJ1-5; a weak D match, TRBD1 (5 bases). The CDR3 contains 16 residues. The V gene's germline CDR1 is MGHRA and CDR2 YSYEKL. Trimming left V 0 bases short and J 3 bases short, with 12 bases between. The CDR3 DNA reads as TGCGCCAGCAGCCAAGATGATGGCAGGGTCAATCAGCCCCAGCATTTT. Amino acids: CASSQDDGRVNQPQHF.

The chain has TRBV4-1 and TRBJ1-6; D is undetermined. There are 14 residues in the CDR3. Germline CDR1 reads MGHRA; CDR2 reads YSYEKL. The V end was cut by 5 bases, the J end by 9 bases, with 14 bases between. The CDR3 bases are TGCGCCAGCAGCATCCGGGTAGAAGGTTCACCCCTCCACTTT. This translates into CASSIRVEGSPLHF.

The V call is TRBV19, the J call TRBJ1-4; no definite D call. The germline gives CDR1 LNHDA, CDR2 SQIVND (reference sequence). Trimming cost V 0 bases and J 5 bases, with 13 bases left between them. The CDR3 sequence is 16 residues long. The CDR3 bases are TGTGCCAGTAGTATAGATCGAGGGAATCGGAATGAAAAACTGTTTTTT. It codes for CASSIDRGNRNEKLFF.

The J gene is TRBJ2-7, the V gene TRBV9; 7 bases align to TRBD1. Germline V gives CDR1 SGDLS, CDR2 YYNGEE. This CDR3 has 15 amino acids. V dropped 2 bases and J dropped 2; count of bases not matched to a gene: 7. Here the CDR3 reads CASSVAPTGTYEQYF. For the CDR3, the DNA is TGTGCCAGCAGCGTTGCCCCGACAGGGACCTACGAGCAGTACTTC.

This sequence joins TRBV27 and TRBJ2-1; D is unresolved. CDR1 MNHEY and CDR2 SMNVEV come from the germline V gene (reference sequence). The CDR3 contains 15 residues. Trimming left V 3 bases short and J 7 bases short, with 16 bases between. The CDR3 nucleotides read TGTGCCAGCAGTTTGGGTGACTCGTTTTGGAATGAGCAGTTCTTC. It encodes CASSLGDSFWNEQFF.

J is TRBJ2-7 and V is TRBV27; TRBD2 is a possible D gene (6 bases). The CDR3 runs to 15 residues. The germline V gene has CDR1 MNHEY and CDR2 SMNVEV (reference sequence). V lost 4 bases to trimming and J lost 2 bases, with 15 bases between them. CDR3 loop: CASSSGLPMTYEQYF. For the CDR3, the DNA is TGTGCCAGCAGTTCGGGACTCCCGATGACCTACGAGCAGTACTTC.

The chain links TRBV20-1 to TRBJ2-7; possible D gene TRBD2, 5 bases. CDR1 is DFQATT and CDR2 is SNEGSKA in the germline V gene (reference sequence). The CDR3 loop spans 11 amino acids. V shed 5 bases and J shed 3 bases, with 8 bases lying between them. CDR3 DNA: TGCAGTGCTCAACTAGGCTACGAGCAGTACTTC. Encoded protein: CSAQLGYEQYF.

The rearrangement links TRBV11-2 to TRBJ2-1; 7 positions match TRBD1. V was clipped by 6 bases and J by 0 bases; unmatched bases: 5. This CDR3 contains 15 residues. The V gene's germline CDR1 is SGHAT and CDR2 FQNNGV. The CDR3 here is CASSQDRNSYNEQFF. CDR3 nucleotide sequence: TGTGCCAGCAGTCAGGACAGGAACTCCTACAATGAGCAGTTCTTC. Combining the CDR3 with reference TRBV11-2 and TRBJ2-1 gives the whole variable domain EAGVAQSPRYKIIEKRQSVAFWCNPISGHATLYWYQQILGQGPKLLIQFQNNGVVDDSQLPKDRFSAERLKGVDSTLKIQPAKLEDSAVYLCASSQDRNSYNEQFFGPGTRLTVL.

The chain carries TRBV6-5 and TRBJ2-7, with 8 bases matching TRBD2. This CDR3 spans 15 amino acids. CDR1 MNHEY and CDR2 SVGAGI come from the germline V gene. The V segment lost 0 bases and the J segment 4 bases; nucleotides outside the gene matches: 5. The CDR3 reads CASSYSKSGSYEQYF. The CDR3 bases are TGTGCCAGCAGTTACTCGAAAAGCGGGAGTTACGAGCAGTACTTC.

This clone showed up just once. This chain joins TRBV15 and TRBJ1-1; D is perhaps TRBD1 (5 bases). Germline V CDR1 and CDR2: LNHNV, YYDKDF (reference sequence). The ends were cut back, 7 bases at V and 1 base at J, with 13 bases in the middle. The CDR3 has 14 residues. CDR3 sequence (DNA): TGTGCCACCACGATACGGGGGGGGAACACTGAAGCTTTCTTT. Translating it yields CATTIRGGNTEAFF.

The gene calls are TRBV19 and TRBJ2-2; TRBD2 is a possible D gene (5 bases). Looked up from germline, CDR1 is LNHDA and CDR2 is SQIVND (reference sequence). CDR3 length: 12 residues. V dropped 1 base and J dropped 8 bases, with 5 bases sitting between them. The CDR3 is CASSIAGGELFF. In DNA form, the CDR3 reads TGTGCCAGTAGTATAGCGGGAGGGGAGCTGTTTTTT.